This TCR beta chain was sequenced for a study of T-cell reconstitution after alpha-beta-depleted transplantation in children (dated by TCRdb to 2016 to 2017). Study-wide context: The study quantitatively tracked T-cell immune reconstitution after TCRalphabeta/CD19-depleted allogeneic hematopoietic cell transplantation in children using TCR repertoire profiling.

This clonotype was counted at least ten times. It lacks a known antigen. No quality values exist for individual bases; no much larger clone is one base distant. The germline V gene encodes CDR1 DFQATT and CDR2 SNEGSKA (reference sequence). Between the V and J ends, shortened by 1 base and 5 bases respectively, the junction contains 17 bases. Inclusive of the bounding cysteine and phenylalanine, the CDR3 is 15 residues long. The sequence is cut down to CDR3 DNA, 45 bases in frame from base 1. The sample's treatment or condition label is to be understood as: allogeneic hematopoietic cell transplantation with graft depleted of TCRalphabeta T cells and CD19 B cells. The transplant recipients were children given TCRalphabeta/CD19-depleted allogeneic hematopoietic cell grafts. The library was produced with PCR. Sequencing took place on an Illumina HiSeq 2500. To normalize quantification of the TCRbeta repertoire, the TCR libraries were built with molecular barcoding that relied on unique molecular identifiers. Clones were called with MiXCR by TCRdb after fastp trimmed the public reads at Q25, and only in-frame beta chains were retained. Rows matching on CDR3 protein sequence are summarized as one entry with the most common DNA and genes. The sample table holds approximately 170,000 distinct CDR3 sequences, of which 8.5% to 14% were seen once. The ten largest clonotypes hold roughly 13% of the sample.

General conclusions and limits of the study: The apparently early alphabetaT-cell count recovery about two months after transplant was reportedly dependent on only several hundred rapidly expanded clones derived from non-depleted graft cells. Hyperexpanded clone frequencies declined over subsequent months; after one year, T-cell counts and TCRbeta diversity were mostly attributed to newly produced T cells. In some patients, high TCRbeta diversity at day 60 was attributed to recipient T cells and intrathymic progenitors that had survived conditioning.

This TCR derives from a boy aged 2 to 9 with acute myeloid leukemia, due to receive a stem cell transplant. The sequences come from PBMCs, collected before TCRalphabeta/CD19-depleted stem cell transplant. The chain joins TRBV20-1 to TRBJ2-5; TRBD2 is a weak D gene call, 6 bases matching. The DNA reads as follows: TGCAGTGCTAGAGGTAGCGGCGGGCAGTGGGAGACCCAGTACTTC. It translates as CSARGSGGQWETQYF.